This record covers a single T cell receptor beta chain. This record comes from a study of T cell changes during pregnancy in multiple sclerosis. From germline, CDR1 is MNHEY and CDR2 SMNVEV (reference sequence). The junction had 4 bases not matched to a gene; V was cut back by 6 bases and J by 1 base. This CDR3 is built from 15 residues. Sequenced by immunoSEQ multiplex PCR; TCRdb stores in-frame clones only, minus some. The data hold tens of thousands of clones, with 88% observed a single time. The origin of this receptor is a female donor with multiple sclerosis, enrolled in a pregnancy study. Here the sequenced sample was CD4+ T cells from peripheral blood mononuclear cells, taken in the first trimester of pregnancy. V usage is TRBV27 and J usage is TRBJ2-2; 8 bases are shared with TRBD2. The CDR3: CASRATSGNTGELFF. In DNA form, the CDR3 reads TGTGCCAGCAGGGCAACTAGCGGGAACACCGGGGAGCTGTTTTTT.